This TCR beta chain was sequenced in a study of blood T cell repertoires in COVID-19. Study details: The United States, Italy and Spain provided the acute and convalescent COVID-19 samples. The analysed material was cDNA or gDNA that came from T cells, B-cell-depleted T cells, or PBMCs.

Authors' data handling: Cell counts per sample came from amplifying reference gene primers. Produced via immunoSEQ multiplex PCR; TCRdb's table is partial and in-frame only. V, J and clone size were drawn from that table, and D and trimming were deduced from the DNA. The sample contains about 440,000 clones, 75% to 90% of which appear only once. The sequence derives from a woman aged 25 to 39 with acute or convalescent COVID-19. The specimen was peripheral blood.

The CDR3 here is CASSWTSGTYEQYF. The CDR3 coding sequence is TGTGCCAGCAGTTGGACTAGCGGTACCTACGAGCAGTACTTC. This chain connects TRBV28 to TRBJ2-7; 10 positions agree with TRBD2. CDR1 is MDHEN and CDR2 is SYDVKM in the germline V gene. V lost 4 bases and J lost 2; bases outside the gene matches: 2. The CDR3 consists of 14 residues.